This entry describes one TCR beta chain. The target antigen is unknown. The libraries were made with immunoSEQ v3.0 at survey level. Sequencing was designed to cover roughly 40,000-50,000 T-cell genomes in each sample. The table came from immunoSEQ multiplex PCR; TCRdb's copy has only in-frame clones and leaves some out. The table includes more than 25,000 clones, 80% to 90% detected once. The CDR3 sequence is 16 residues long. Germline V gene data show CDR1 as KGHSH and CDR2 as LQKENI. V lost 6 bases and J lost 0, with 15 bases in between. This entry is derived from a study of long-term antiretroviral therapy in people with HIV. General study points: ART was followed by higher diversity that remained below transplant donor controls. Narrower CDR3 length ranges marked HIV repertoires relative to controls.

Every specimen provided roughly 1-10 million cryopreserved PBMC before DNA extraction took place. The sequencing here drew on unsorted PBMCs, taken 3.2 years before starting antiretroviral therapy. The receptor comes from a man aged 50 to 59 with HIV. The chain combines TRBV18 with TRBJ1-3, with D perhaps TRBD1 (6 bases). DNA of the CDR3: TGTGCCAGCTCTCGAACAGGGCAGACCTCTGGAAACACCATATATTTT. Encoded protein: CASSRTGQTSGNTIYF.